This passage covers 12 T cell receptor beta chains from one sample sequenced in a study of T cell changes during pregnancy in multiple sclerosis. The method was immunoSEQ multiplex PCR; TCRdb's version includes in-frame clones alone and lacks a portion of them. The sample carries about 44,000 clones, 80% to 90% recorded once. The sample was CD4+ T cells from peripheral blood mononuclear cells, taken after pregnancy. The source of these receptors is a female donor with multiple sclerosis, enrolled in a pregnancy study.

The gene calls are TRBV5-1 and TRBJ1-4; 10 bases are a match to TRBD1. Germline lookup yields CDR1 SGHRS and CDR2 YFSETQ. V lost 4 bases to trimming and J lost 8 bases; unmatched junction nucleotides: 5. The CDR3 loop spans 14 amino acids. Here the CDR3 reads CASSMGQGNEKLFF. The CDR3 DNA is TGCGCCAGCAGCATGGGACAGGGGAACGAAAAACTGTTTTTT.

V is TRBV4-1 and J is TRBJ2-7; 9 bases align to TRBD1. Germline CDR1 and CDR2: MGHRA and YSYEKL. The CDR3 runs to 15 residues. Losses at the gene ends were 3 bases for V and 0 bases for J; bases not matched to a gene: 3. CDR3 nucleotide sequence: TGCGCCAGCAGCCAGGCGACAGGGGGCTCCTACGAGCAGTACTTC. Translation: CASSQATGGSYEQYF.

CDR3 sequence reads: CASSSRPPYTSVTYNEQFF. The CDR3 nucleotides are TGTGCCAGCAGCTCAAGACCCCCCTATACTAGCGTTACCTACAATGAGCAGTTCTTC. The J gene is TRBJ2-1, the V gene TRBV7-2; 7 nucleotides line up with TRBD2. The CDR3 spans 19 residues. Losses at the gene ends were 4 bases for V and 2 bases for J; bases not matched to a gene: 17. Germline assignment: CDR1 SGHTA and CDR2 FQGNSA.

CDR3 in amino acids: CASSLRQGASGELFF. In DNA, the CDR3 is TGCGCCAGCAGCTTGAGGCAGGGGGCAAGCGGGGAGCTGTTTTTT. The gene calls are TRBV5-1 and TRBJ2-2; TRBD1 agrees at 8 bases. V was clipped by 1 base and J by 7 bases; unmatched bases: 6. Germline V lookup: CDR1 SGHRS, CDR2 YFSETQ. CDR3 size: 15 residues. The full variable domain, completed using reference TRBV5-1 and TRBJ2-2, is KAGVTQTPRYLIKTRGQQVTLSCSPISGHRSVSWYQQTPGQGLQFLFEYFSETQRNKGNFPGRFSGRQFSNSRSEMNVSTLELGDSALYLCASSLRQGASGELFFGEGSRLTVL.

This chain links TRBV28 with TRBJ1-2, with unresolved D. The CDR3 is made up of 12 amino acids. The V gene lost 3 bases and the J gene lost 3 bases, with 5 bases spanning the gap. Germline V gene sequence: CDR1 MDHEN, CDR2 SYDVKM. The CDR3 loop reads CASSLQDYGYTF. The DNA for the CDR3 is TGTGCCAGCAGTTTGCAGGACTATGGCTACACCTTC.

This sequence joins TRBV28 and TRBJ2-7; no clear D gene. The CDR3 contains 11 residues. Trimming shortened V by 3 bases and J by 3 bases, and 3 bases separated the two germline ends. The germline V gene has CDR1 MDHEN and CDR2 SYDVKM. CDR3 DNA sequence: TGTGCCAGCAGTTTCAACTACGAGCAGTACTTC. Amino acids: CASSFNYEQYF.

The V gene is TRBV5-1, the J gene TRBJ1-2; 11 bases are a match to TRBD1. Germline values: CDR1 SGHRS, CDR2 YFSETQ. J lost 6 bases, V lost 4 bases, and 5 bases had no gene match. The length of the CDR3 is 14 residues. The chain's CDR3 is CASSEDRGHHGYTF. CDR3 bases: TGCGCCAGCAGCGAGGACAGGGGGCATCATGGCTACACCTTC.

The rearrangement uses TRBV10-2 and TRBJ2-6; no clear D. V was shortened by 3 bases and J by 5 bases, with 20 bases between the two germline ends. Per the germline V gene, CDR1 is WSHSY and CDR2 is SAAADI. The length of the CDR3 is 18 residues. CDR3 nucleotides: TGCGCCAGCAGTGACCACACAGCTACAATCATCTGGGCCAACGTCCTGACTTTC. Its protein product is CASSDHTATIIWANVLTF.

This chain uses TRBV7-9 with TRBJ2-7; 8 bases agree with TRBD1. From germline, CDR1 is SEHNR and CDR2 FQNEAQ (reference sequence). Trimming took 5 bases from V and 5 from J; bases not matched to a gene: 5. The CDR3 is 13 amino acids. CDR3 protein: CASSRAGGNEQYF. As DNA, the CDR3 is TGTGCCAGCAGCCGGGCAGGGGGCAACGAGCAGTACTTC.

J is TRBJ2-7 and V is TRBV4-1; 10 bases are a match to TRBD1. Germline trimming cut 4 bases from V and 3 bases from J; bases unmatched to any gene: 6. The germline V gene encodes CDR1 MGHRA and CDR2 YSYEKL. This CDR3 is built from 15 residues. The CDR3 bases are TGCGCCAGCAGCCCCGGACAGGGGGGTGTCTACGAGCAGTACTTC. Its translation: CASSPGQGGVYEQYF.

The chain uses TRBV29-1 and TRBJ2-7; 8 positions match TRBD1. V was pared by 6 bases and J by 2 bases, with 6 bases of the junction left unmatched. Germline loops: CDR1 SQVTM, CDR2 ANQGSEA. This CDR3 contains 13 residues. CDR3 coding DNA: TGCAGCGTCAAACAGGGGGTCACCTACGAGCAGTACTTC. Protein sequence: CSVKQGVTYEQYF.

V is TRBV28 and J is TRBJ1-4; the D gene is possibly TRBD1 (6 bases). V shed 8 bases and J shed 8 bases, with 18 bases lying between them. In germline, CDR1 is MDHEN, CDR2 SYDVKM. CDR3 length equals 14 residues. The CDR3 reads CASCRGGEGEKLFF. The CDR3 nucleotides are TGTGCCAGCTGCCGAGGGGGGGAGGGAGAAAAACTGTTTTTT.